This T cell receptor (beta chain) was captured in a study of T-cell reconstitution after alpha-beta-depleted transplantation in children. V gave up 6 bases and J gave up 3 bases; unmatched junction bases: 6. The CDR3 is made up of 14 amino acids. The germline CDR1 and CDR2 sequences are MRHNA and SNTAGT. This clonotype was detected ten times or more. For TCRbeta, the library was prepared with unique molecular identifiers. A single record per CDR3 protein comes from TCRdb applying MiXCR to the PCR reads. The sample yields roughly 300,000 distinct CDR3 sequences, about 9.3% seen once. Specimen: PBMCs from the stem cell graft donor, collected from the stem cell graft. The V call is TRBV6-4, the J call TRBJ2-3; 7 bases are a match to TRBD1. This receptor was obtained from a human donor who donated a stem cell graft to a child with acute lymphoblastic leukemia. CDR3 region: CASRKGGGTDTQYF. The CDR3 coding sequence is TGTGCCAGCAGAAAAGGGGGCGGAACAGATACGCAGTATTTT.